Presented here are 25 T cell receptor beta chains from one specimen sequenced in a study of control samples from healthy donors and cancer patients. The method was immunoSEQ multiplex PCR; TCRdb's version includes in-frame clones alone and lacks a portion of them. The table includes about 34,000 clones, 86% detected once. Sequenced sample: PBMCs. The receptors shown here come from a woman in her 40s with lung cancer.

The chain carries TRBV9 and TRBJ1-1; 7 bases fit TRBD1. The CDR3 loop spans 15 amino acids. V trimming: 4 bases; J trimming: 1 base; junction bases outside the gene matches: 7. Germline values: CDR1 SGDLS, CDR2 YYNGEE. CDR3 coding DNA: TGTGCCAGCAGCCCCGGGGACAGACCGAACACTGAAGCTTTCTTT. Protein product: CASSPGDRPNTEAFF.

J is TRBJ1-1 and V is TRBV30; the D gene is possibly TRBD1 (6 bases). From germline, CDR1 is GTSNPN and CDR2 SVGIG (reference sequence). The CDR3 contains 13 residues. Trimming left V 7 bases short and J 11 bases short, with 23 bases between. CDR3 residues: CALPHPRGRWAFF. Here the CDR3 DNA reads TGTGCCTTACCCCACCCCAGGGGCCGGTGGGCTTTCTTT.

This sequence joins TRBV13 and TRBJ1-1; 10 positions agree with TRBD1. Germline V gene sequence: CDR1 PRHDT, CDR2 FYEKMQ (reference sequence). The CDR3 covers 15 residues. J lost 3 bases, V lost 4 bases, and 5 bases had no gene match. In nucleotides, the CDR3 is TGTGCCAGCAGCTGGCCCGGACAGGGGGACACTGAAGCTTTCTTT. Translation: CASSWPGQGDTEAFF. Full variable domain (missing parts from reference TRBV13 and TRBJ1-1): AAGVIQSPRHLIKEKRETATLKCYPIPRHDTVYWYQQGPGQDPQFLISFYEKMQSDKGSIPDRFSAQQFSDYHSELNMSSLELGDSALYFCASSWPGQGDTEAFFGQGTRLTVV.

The J gene is TRBJ1-2, the V gene TRBV15; 7 bases line up with TRBD1. This CDR3 is built from 15 residues. In germline, CDR1 is LNHNV, CDR2 YYDKDF (reference sequence). V lost 3 bases, J lost 6 bases, and 10 bases stayed unmatched. The DNA of the CDR3 is TGTGCCACCAGCAGGGGGATCCTTACAGGGGATGGCTACACCTTC. This encodes CATSRGILTGDGYTF.

The chain employs TRBV7-9 and TRBJ2-7; D is possibly TRBD1 (6 bases). V lost 5 bases and J lost 4, with 15 bases in between. This CDR3 is 14 amino acids long. Looked up from germline, CDR1 is SEHNR and CDR2 is FQNEAQ (reference sequence). This CDR3 reads CASSADRTMYEQYF. The DNA for the CDR3 is TGTGCCAGCAGCGCCGACAGGACCATGTACGAGCAGTACTTC. The variable domain in full, with the rest retrieved from reference TRBV7-9 and TRBJ2-7, is DTGVSQNPRHKITKRGQNVTFRCDPISEHNRLYWYRQTLGQGPEFLTYFQNEAQLEKSRLLSDRFSAERPKGSFSTLEIQRTEQGDSAMYLCASSADRTMYEQYFGPGTRLTVT.

The V and J genes are TRBV28 and TRBJ2-1, with 8 nucleotides matching TRBD1. Germline trimming cut 3 bases from V and 4 bases from J; bases unmatched to any gene: 5. The CDR3 runs 15 residues. CDR1 is MDHEN and CDR2 is SYDVKM in the germline V gene. The CDR3: CASSFGTGFYNEQFF. CDR3 nucleotides: TGTGCCAGCAGTTTTGGGACAGGATTTTACAATGAGCAGTTCTTC.

This clone occurred once. This sequence joins TRBV7-6 and TRBJ1-1; TRBD1 aligns across 12 bases. This CDR3 is 16 amino acids long. V dropped 5 bases and J dropped 0; count of bases not matched to a gene: 4. In germline, CDR1 is SGHVS, CDR2 FNYEAQ. The CDR3 loop reads CASSRGTGGLNTEAFF. The CDR3 DNA sequence: TGTGCCAGCAGCCGCGGGACAGGGGGCTTGAACACTGAAGCTTTCTTT.

There are a few counts of this clone. The CDR3 nucleotides are TGTGCCAGCAGTAGGGACTCGGGCTATGGCTACACCTTC. This codes for CASSRDSGYGYTF. The chain couples TRBV6-5 to TRBJ1-2, with D perhaps TRBD1 (5 bases). Germline V gene sequence: CDR1 MNHEY, CDR2 SVGAGI. Trimming took 5 bases from V and 4 from J, leaving 11 bases between them. The CDR3 totals 13 residues.

Concerning this clone itself: The identical CDR3 is also encoded by other nucleotide sequences in the sample. The rearrangement links TRBV18 to TRBJ1-4; D gene ambiguous. Trimming removed 0 bases at V and 8 bases at J, with 13 bases between. This CDR3 has 15 residues. The V gene's germline CDR1 is KGHSH and CDR2 LQKENI. The CDR3 spells CASSPPGQGREKLFF. Here the CDR3 DNA reads TGTGCCAGCTCACCACCGGGTCAAGGGAGAGAAAAACTGTTTTTT.

This clone came up once. The junction departs from germline at one end; a sequencing error may be responsible. The identical CDR3 is also encoded by other nucleotide sequences in the sample. This chain links TRBV30 with TRBJ1-1; no clear D. The length of the CDR3 is 11 residues. Germline CDR1 and CDR2: GTSNPN and SVGIG (reference sequence). The CDR3 sequence: CAWVENTEAFF. The CDR3 DNA sequence: TGCGCCTGGGTGGAGAACACTGAAGCTTTCTTT.

The chain links TRBV5-4 to TRBJ1-2, with unresolved D. CDR3 length: 15 amino acids. The V and J ends lost 0 bases and 6 bases respectively, with 15 bases between them. The germline V gene has CDR1 SGHNT and CDR2 YYREEE (reference sequence). CDR3 in DNA: TGTGCCAGCAGCTTGGCCGATTGGGGAATCAATGGCTACACCTTC. Its protein is CASSLADWGINGYTF.

The CDR3 here is CASSLGGTGTDQETQYF. DNA of the CDR3: TGTGCCAGCAGCTTAGGGGGAACCGGGACAGATCAAGAGACCCAGTACTTC. The rearrangement joins TRBV11-3 to TRBJ2-5, with TRBD1 identical over 7 bases. The CDR3 spans 17 residues. From germline, CDR1 is SGHNT and CDR2 YENEEA. The J segment lost 2 bases and the V segment lost 1 base, leaving 10 bases of the junction unmatched.

The V gene is TRBV19, the J gene TRBJ1-5; possibly TRBD1 for D (5 bases). This CDR3 is 15 amino acids long. Trimming left V 6 bases short and J 2 bases short, with 14 bases between. Per the germline V gene, CDR1 is LNHDA and CDR2 is SQIVND (reference sequence). CDR3 sequence: CASRIWGGGNQPQHF. DNA of the CDR3: TGTGCCAGTAGGATTTGGGGGGGAGGCAATCAGCCCCAGCATTTT.

This rearrangement joins TRBV15 to TRBJ2-1; 9 bases map to TRBD1. The CDR3 sequence is 15 residues long. Germline CDR1 LNHNV, CDR2 YYDKDF (reference sequence). V was clipped by 5 bases and J by 2 bases; unmatched bases: 4. This CDR3 is CATSPGQGPYNEQFF. DNA for the CDR3: TGTGCCACCAGCCCCGGACAGGGGCCCTACAATGAGCAGTTCTTC.

V is TRBV5-1 and J is TRBJ2-7, with a tentative D call TRBD2 (5 bases). The V gene's germline CDR1 is SGHRS and CDR2 YFSETQ. Between the trimmed V and J ends, which lost 4 bases and 2 bases, there was a span of 10 bases. The CDR3 totals 13 residues. CDR3 nucleotides: TGCGCCAGCAGCGTCACCGGGACCTACGAGCAGTACTTC. It encodes CASSVTGTYEQYF.

Here the CDR3 reads CAISGLAGIEQETQYF. As DNA, the CDR3 is TGTGCCATCAGTGGGCTAGCGGGGATCGAACAAGAGACCCAGTACTTC. The genes are TRBV10-3 and TRBJ2-5, with 9 nucleotides matching TRBD2. Germline values: CDR1 ENHRY, CDR2 SYGVKD. J gave up 2 bases and V 4 bases, and 8 bases lay outside the gene matches. The CDR3 length is 16 residues.

This rearrangement joins TRBV2 to TRBJ1-1; D might be TRBD1 (6 bases). The CDR3 runs to 12 residues. Germline loops: CDR1 SNHLY, CDR2 FYNNEI. Trimming stripped 7 bases from V and 5 bases from J, with 11 bases between. The CDR3 is CASTGGGTEAFF. The CDR3 DNA is TGTGCCAGCACCGGAGGGGGAACTGAAGCTTTCTTT. Full variable domain (rest looked up from reference TRBV2 and TRBJ1-1): EPEVTQTPSHQVTQMGQEVILRCVPISNHLYFYWYRQILGQKVEFLVSFYNNEISEKSEIFDDQFSVERPDGSNFTLKIRSTKLEDSAMYFCASTGGGTEAFFGQGTRLTVV.

V and J are TRBV19 and TRBJ1-5; D remains unclear. CDR3 length equals 15 residues. The germline gives CDR1 LNHDA, CDR2 SQIVND (reference sequence). Between the trimmed V and J ends, which lost 3 bases and 3 bases, there was a span of 12 bases. The CDR3 DNA follows: TGTGCCAGTAGTATGGGAAGGCACTTCAATCAGCCCCAGCATTTT. As protein: CASSMGRHFNQPQHF.

The chain recombines TRBV4-2 with TRBJ2-3; 8 bases align to TRBD2. The CDR3 totals 18 residues. Per germline, CDR1 LGHNA and CDR2 YNFKEQ. J gave up 2 bases and V 4 bases, and 14 bases lay outside the gene matches. The CDR3, as DNA: TGTGCCAGCAGCCGAGAGAGAAGCGGGGGTCGGGACACAGATACGCAGTATTTT. Translation: CASSRERSGGRDTDTQYF.

The chain uses TRBV6-2 or TRBV6-3 and TRBJ2-1, with TRBD2 identical over 11 bases. The CDR3 runs 15 residues. V was pared by 7 bases and J by 7 bases, with 9 bases of the junction left unmatched. CDR1 is MNHEY and CDR2 is SVGEGT in the germline V gene. The CDR3 nucleotides are TGTGCCAGCACCCCGGGGATAGCGGGGGGGAATGAGCAGTTCTTC. Translation: CASTPGIAGGNEQFF.

The chain couples TRBV5-5 to TRBJ1-1, with D uncertain. This CDR3 has 13 residues. In germline, CDR1 is SGHKS, CDR2 YYEKEE (reference sequence). V was pared by 4 bases and J by 1 base, with 8 bases between. CDR3 region: CASSQTANTEAFF. CDR3 bases: TGTGCCAGCAGCCAAACCGCGAACACTGAAGCTTTCTTT.

In this sample, this clone turned up a few times. The CDR3 DNA reads TGTGCCAGCAGCTTAAAGCCGACTAGCTCCTACGAGCAGTACTTC. It yields the protein CASSLKPTSSYEQYF. This rearrangement joins TRBV11-2 to TRBJ2-7, with TRBD2 as a possible D gene (6 bases). Germline CDR1 reads SGHAT; CDR2 reads FQNNGV. This CDR3 is built from 15 residues. The V and J ends lost 2 bases and 0 bases respectively, with 11 bases between them.

The chain uses TRBV6-5 and TRBJ1-1; maybe TRBD1 (5 bases). CDR1 is MNHEY, CDR2 SVGAGI, per germline. The CDR3 sequence is 13 residues long. Trimming removed 0 bases from V and 10 bases from J, with 12 bases in between. This chain's CDR3 is CASSYSLGVLAFF. CDR3 sequence (DNA): TGTGCCAGCAGTTACTCCTTAGGGGTTCTAGCTTTCTTT.

The genes are TRBV19 and TRBJ1-2, with D possibly being TRBD1 (5 bases). There are 13 residues in the CDR3. V gave up 7 bases and J gave up 4 bases, with 13 bases separating them. Germline-derived CDR1 and CDR2 are LNHDA and SQIVND (reference sequence). DNA of the CDR3: TGTGCCAGTACCGAGGGACTGCCCTATGGCTACACCTTC. Its translation is CASTEGLPYGYTF.

This clone was counted a few times. CDR3 DNA: TGTGCCAGCAGCCAAGCGGGGGGGTATAGCAATCAGCCCCAGCATTTT. The encoded protein is CASSQAGGYSNQPQHF. V and J are TRBV4-2 and TRBJ1-5, with D maybe TRBD1 (5 bases). Germline assignment: CDR1 LGHNA and CDR2 YNFKEQ. Trimming cost V 1 base and J 0 bases, with 10 bases left between them. There are 16 residues in the CDR3.